These 8 T cell receptor beta chains were all obtained from the same sample, sequenced in a study of regulatory T cells in long-lasting Graves disease. Time point in this sample: newly diagnosed GD, antithyroid drugs for less than 3 months. Preparation of the TCR library used RNA extracted from PBMCs. The TCR beta library used iRepertoire HTBI primers with Arm-PCR amplification of CDR3. MiXCR was run by TCRdb on the multiplex PCR reads, yielding one entry per CDR3 protein. The table has around 250,000 distinct CDR3 sequences, 18% seen once. These data were also reused for a study on T cells in Graves' hyperthyroidism and ophthalmopathy.

The sample here was peripheral blood mononuclear cells (PBMCs), taken at new diagnosis, from a patient treated with antithyroid drugs. The receptors here all came from a young woman with Graves disease.

The table lists this clonotype with many counts. This chain uses TRBV7-6 with TRBJ1-1; 9 nucleotides match TRBD1. V was clipped by 4 bases and J by 5 bases; unmatched bases: 5. Looked up from germline, CDR1 is SGHVS and CDR2 is FNYEAQ. This CDR3 has 14 residues. CDR3 bases: TGTGCCAGCAGCTGGGGACAGGGTCGTACTGAAGCTTTCTTT. Encoded protein: CASSWGQGRTEAFF. The entire variable domain, with the rest obtained from reference TRBV7-6 and TRBJ1-1, is as follows: GAGVSQSPRYKVTKRGQDVALRCDPISGHVSLYWYRQALGQGPEFLTYFNYEAQQDKSGLPNDRFSAERPEGSISTLTIQRTEQRDSAMYRCASSWGQGRTEAFFGQGTRLTVV.

In its sample, this clonotype was seen many times. The chain recombines TRBV5-6 with TRBJ2-5; 7 bases match TRBD2. V trimming: 2 bases; J trimming: 4 bases; junction bases outside the gene matches: 5. Germline values: CDR1 SGHDT, CDR2 YYEEEE. This CDR3 contains 14 residues. CDR3 nucleotides: TGTGCCAGCAGCTTAGCGGGGATAGGAGAGACCCAGTACTTC. It is translated as CASSLAGIGETQYF.

At least ten counts were recorded for this clonotype. This rearrangement joins TRBV14 to TRBJ2-3; D remains ambiguous. The V end was cut by 0 bases, the J end by 3 bases, with 7 bases between. Germline values: CDR1 SGHDN, CDR2 FVKESK. The CDR3 sequence is 14 residues long. CDR3 residues: CASSQEAATDTQYF. The CDR3 DNA sequence: TGTGCCAGCAGCCAAGAAGCCGCAACAGATACGCAGTATTTT.

The J gene is TRBJ2-1, the V gene TRBV2; 10 bases match TRBD2. The V segment lost 5 bases and the J segment 5 bases; nucleotides outside the gene matches: 9. CDR1 is SNHLY, CDR2 FYNNEI, per germline. CDR3 length equals 16 residues. The chain's CDR3 is CASSPLRAGGHNEQFF. As DNA, the CDR3 is TGTGCCAGCAGTCCTCTACGAGCGGGGGGGCACAATGAGCAGTTCTTC. The full variable domain, rest sourced from reference TRBV2 and TRBJ2-1, is EPEVTQTPSHQVTQMGQEVILRCVPISNHLYFYWYRQILGQKVEFLVSFYNNEISEKSEIFDDQFSVERPDGSNFTLKIRSTKLEDSAMYFCASSPLRAGGHNEQFFGPGTRLTVL.

This clonotype has just a few counts. One junction end does not reproduce the germline sequence, and a read error may be involved. V and J are TRBV7-2 and TRBJ2-4; TRBD2 aligns across 11 bases. Germline V gene lookup returns CDR1 SGHTA and CDR2 FQGNSA. This CDR3 has 13 amino acids. CDR3 sequence: CASSFLSSGGLDF. In nucleotides, the CDR3 is TGTGCCAGCAGCTTCTTGTCTAGCGGGGGGTTAGACTTC.

This clonotype has more than one count but fewer than ten. The chain joins TRBV19 to TRBJ1-2; 8 bases are shared with TRBD1. The CDR3 spans 13 residues. Germline V CDR1 and CDR2: LNHDA, SQIVND (reference sequence). Trimming removed 4 bases from V and 3 bases from J; junction bases left unmatched: 1. The CDR3 reads CASSTTGDYGYTF. CDR3 in DNA: TGTGCCAGTAGTACGACAGGGGACTATGGCTACACCTTC. Full variable domain (rest looked up from reference TRBV19 and TRBJ1-2): DGGITQSPKYLFRKEGQNVTLSCEQNLNHDAMYWYRQDPGQGLRLIYYSQIVNDFQKGDIAEGYSVSREKKESFPLTVTSAQKNPTAFYLCASSTTGDYGYTFGSGTRLTVV.

Comments on this clonotype: One end of the junction varies from germline; a read error may be responsible. The chain carries TRBV7-8 and TRBJ1-5, with D possibly being TRBD1 (6 bases). CDR1 SGHVS and CDR2 FQNEAQ come from the germline V gene. The CDR3 is 15 amino acids. For the CDR3, the DNA is TGTGCCAGCAGCTCGGCGGGTAGGGGGGATCAGCCCCAGCGTTTT. This gives the protein CASSSAGRGDQPQRF.

At least ten counts were recorded for this clonotype. The genes are TRBV18 and TRBJ1-1, with D uncertain. CDR3 size: 13 residues. The germline V gene has CDR1 KGHSH and CDR2 LQKENI. V was clipped by 2 bases and J by 6 bases, with 10 bases between them. Here the CDR3 DNA reads TGTGCCAGCTCACCAGACCCGGGCCCTGAAGCTTTCTTT. Translation: CASSPDPGPEAFF.